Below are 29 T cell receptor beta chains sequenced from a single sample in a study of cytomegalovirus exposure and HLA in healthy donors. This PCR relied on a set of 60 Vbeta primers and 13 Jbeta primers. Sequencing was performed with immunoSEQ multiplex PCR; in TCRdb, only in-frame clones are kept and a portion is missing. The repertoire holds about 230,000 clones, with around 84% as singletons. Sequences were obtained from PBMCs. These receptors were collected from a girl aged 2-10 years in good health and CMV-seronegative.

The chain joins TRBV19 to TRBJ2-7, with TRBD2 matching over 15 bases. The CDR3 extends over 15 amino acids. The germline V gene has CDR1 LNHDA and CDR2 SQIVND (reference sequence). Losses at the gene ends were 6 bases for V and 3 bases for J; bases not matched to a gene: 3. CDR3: CASSRTSGRDYEQYF. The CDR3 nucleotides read TGTGCCAGTAGCCGGACTAGCGGGAGGGACTACGAGCAGTACTTC.

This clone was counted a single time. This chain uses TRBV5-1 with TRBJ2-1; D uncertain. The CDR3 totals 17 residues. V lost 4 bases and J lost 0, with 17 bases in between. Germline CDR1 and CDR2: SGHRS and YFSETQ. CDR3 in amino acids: CASSVAWLPRSYNEQFF. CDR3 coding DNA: TGCGCCAGCAGCGTGGCATGGCTCCCCCGCTCCTACAATGAGCAGTTCTTC.

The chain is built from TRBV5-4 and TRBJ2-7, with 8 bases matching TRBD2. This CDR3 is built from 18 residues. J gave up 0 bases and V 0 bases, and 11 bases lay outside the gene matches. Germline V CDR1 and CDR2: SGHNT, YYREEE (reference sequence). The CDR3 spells CASSLGGLGAPISYEQYF. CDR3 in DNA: TGTGCCAGCAGCTTGGGGGGACTAGGGGCCCCCATCTCCTACGAGCAGTACTTC.

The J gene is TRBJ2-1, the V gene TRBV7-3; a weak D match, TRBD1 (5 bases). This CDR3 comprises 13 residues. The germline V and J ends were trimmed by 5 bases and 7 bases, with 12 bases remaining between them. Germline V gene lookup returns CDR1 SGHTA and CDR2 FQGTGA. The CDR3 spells CASSLRRANEQFF. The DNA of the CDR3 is TGTGCCAGCAGCCTTCGCAGGGCGAATGAGCAGTTCTTC.

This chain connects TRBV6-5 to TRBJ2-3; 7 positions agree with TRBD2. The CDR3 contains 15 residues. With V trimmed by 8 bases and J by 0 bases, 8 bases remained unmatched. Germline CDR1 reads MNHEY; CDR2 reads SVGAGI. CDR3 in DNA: TGTGCCAGCCGTTCGTGGGGGGGGAGCACAGATACGCAGTATTTT. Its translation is CASRSWGGSTDTQYF.

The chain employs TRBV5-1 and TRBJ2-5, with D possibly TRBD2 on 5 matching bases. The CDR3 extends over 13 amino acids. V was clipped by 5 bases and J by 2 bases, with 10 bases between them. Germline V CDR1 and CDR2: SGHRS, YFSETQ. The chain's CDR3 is CASRGSWQETQYF. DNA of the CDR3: TGCGCCAGCAGGGGGAGCTGGCAAGAGACCCAGTACTTC.

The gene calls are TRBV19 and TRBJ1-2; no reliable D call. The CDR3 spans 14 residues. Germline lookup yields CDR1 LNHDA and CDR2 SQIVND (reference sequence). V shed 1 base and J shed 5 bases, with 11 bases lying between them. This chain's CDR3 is CASSIVTDYYGYTF. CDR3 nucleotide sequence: TGTGCCAGTAGTATAGTAACGGACTATTATGGCTACACCTTC.

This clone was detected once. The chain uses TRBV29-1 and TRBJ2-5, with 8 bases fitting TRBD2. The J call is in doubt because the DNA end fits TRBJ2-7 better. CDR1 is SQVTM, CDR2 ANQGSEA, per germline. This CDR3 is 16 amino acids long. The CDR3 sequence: CSVEDLGLAGVYEQYF. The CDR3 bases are TGCAGCGTTGAAGATCTGGGGCTAGCGGGCGTCTACGAGCAGTACTTC.

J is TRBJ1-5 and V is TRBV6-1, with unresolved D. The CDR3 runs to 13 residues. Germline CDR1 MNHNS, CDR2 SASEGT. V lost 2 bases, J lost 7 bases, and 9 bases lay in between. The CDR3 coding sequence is TGTGCCAGCAGTGAATACGGAGACCAGCCCCAGCATTTT. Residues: CASSEYGDQPQHF.

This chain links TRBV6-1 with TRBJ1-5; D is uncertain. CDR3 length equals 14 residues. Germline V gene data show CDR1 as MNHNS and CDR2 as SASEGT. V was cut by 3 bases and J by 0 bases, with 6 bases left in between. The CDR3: CASSESGSNQPQHF. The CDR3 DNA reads TGTGCCAGCAGTGAGTCGGGTAGCAATCAGCCCCAGCATTTT.

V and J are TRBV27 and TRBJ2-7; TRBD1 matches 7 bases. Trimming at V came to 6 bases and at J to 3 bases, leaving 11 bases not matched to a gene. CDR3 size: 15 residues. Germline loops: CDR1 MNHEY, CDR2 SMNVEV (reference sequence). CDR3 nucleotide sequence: TGTGCCAGCAGCACCACAGGGGAGTCCTTCTACGAGCAGTACTTC. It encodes CASSTTGESFYEQYF.

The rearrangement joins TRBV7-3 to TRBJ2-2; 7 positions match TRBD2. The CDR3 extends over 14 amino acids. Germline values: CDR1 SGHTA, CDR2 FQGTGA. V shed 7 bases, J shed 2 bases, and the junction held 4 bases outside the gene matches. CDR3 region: CASNGGFNTGELFF. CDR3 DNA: TGTGCCAGCAACGGGGGGTTTAACACCGGGGAGCTGTTTTTT.

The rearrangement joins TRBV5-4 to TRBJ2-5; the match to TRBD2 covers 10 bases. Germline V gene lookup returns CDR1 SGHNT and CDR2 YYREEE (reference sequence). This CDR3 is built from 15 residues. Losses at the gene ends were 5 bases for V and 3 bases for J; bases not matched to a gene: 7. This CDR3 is CASSFLAGAEETQYF. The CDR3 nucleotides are TGTGCCAGCAGTTTCCTAGCGGGGGCTGAAGAGACCCAGTACTTC.

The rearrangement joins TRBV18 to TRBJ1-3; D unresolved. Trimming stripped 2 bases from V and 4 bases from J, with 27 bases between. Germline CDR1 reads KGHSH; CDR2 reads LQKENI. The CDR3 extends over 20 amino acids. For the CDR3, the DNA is TGTGCCAGCTCACCAACCCCCGGAGGATGGTTACAGAGTATCGGAAACACCATATATTTT. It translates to CASSPTPGGWLQSIGNTIYF.

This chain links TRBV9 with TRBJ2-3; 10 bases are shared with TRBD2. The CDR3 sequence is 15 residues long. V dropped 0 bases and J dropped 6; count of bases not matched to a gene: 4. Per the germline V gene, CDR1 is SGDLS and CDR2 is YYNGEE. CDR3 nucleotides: TGTGCCAGCAGCGTAGTGGGGACTAGCGTTGATACGCAGTATTTT. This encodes CASSVVGTSVDTQYF.

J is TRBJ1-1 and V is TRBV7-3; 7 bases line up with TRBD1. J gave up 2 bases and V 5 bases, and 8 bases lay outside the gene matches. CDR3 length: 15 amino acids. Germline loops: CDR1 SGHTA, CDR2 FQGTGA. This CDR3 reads CASSPLGGFNTEAFF. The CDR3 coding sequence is TGTGCCAGCAGCCCCCTAGGGGGCTTTAACACTGAAGCTTTCTTT.

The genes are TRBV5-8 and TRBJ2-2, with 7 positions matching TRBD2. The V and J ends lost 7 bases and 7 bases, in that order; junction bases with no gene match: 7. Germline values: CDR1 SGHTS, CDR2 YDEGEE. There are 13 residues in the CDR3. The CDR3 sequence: CASRRGGNGELFF. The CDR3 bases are TGTGCCAGCCGCCGGGGAGGGAACGGGGAGCTGTTTTTT.

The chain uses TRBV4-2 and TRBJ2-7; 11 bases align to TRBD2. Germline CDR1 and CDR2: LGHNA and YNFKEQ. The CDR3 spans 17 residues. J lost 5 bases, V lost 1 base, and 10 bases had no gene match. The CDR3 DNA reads TGTGCCAGCAGCCAAGCCGGACGGGTAGCGGGGGGGAACGAGCAGTACTTC. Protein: CASSQAGRVAGGNEQYF.

This CDR3 reads CASSDRGGNSPLHF. The CDR3 DNA reads as TGTGCCAGCAGTGACAGGGGTGGGAATTCACCCCTCCACTTT. This rearrangement joins TRBV2 to TRBJ1-6, with D possibly matching TRBD1 (6 bases). V lost 3 bases to trimming and J lost 7 bases, with 10 bases between them. Germline V gives CDR1 SNHLY, CDR2 FYNNEI. This CDR3 has 14 amino acids.

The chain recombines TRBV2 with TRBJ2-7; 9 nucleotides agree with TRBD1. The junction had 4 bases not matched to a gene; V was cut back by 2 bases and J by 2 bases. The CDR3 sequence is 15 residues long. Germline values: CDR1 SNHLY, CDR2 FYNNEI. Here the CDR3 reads CASSETGGEAYEQYF. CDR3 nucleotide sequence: TGTGCCAGCAGTGAAACAGGGGGCGAAGCCTACGAGCAGTACTTC.

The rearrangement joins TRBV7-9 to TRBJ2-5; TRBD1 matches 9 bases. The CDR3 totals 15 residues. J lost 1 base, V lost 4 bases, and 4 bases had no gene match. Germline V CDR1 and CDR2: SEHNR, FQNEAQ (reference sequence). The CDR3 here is CASSSGQGLQETQYF. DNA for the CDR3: TGTGCCAGCAGCTCGGGACAGGGTCTCCAAGAGACCCAGTACTTC.

CDR3 sequence (DNA): TGTGCCAGCAGCTTGACTGGGGGGAGCACAGATACGCAGTATTTT. This sequence encodes CASSLTGGSTDTQYF. The chain links TRBV7-7 to TRBJ2-3; D possibly corresponds to TRBD2 (6 bases). V shed 3 bases and J shed 0 bases, with 10 bases lying between them. Germline CDR1 and CDR2: SSHAT and FNYEAQ (reference sequence). This CDR3 is built from 15 residues.

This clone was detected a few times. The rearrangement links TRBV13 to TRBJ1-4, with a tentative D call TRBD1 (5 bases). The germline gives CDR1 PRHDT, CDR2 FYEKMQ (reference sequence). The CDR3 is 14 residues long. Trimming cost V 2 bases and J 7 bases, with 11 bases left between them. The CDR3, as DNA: TGTGCCAGCAGCTTACAGGGTCTTGGTGAAAAACTGTTTTTT. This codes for CASSLQGLGEKLFF.

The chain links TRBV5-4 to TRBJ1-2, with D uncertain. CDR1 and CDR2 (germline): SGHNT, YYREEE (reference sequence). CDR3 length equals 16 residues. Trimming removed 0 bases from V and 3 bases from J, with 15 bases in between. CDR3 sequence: CASSLATIMGDYGYTF. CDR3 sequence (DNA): TGTGCCAGCAGCTTGGCCACAATAATGGGCGACTATGGCTACACCTTC.

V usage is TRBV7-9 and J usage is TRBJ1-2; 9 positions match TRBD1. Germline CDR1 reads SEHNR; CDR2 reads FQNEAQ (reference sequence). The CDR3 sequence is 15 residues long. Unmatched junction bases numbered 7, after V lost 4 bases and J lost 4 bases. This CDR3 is CASSSRQGVGYGYTF. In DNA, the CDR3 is TGTGCCAGCAGCTCCCGACAGGGGGTCGGCTATGGCTACACCTTC. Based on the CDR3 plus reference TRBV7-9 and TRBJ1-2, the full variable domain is DTGVSQNPRHKITKRGQNVTFRCDPISEHNRLYWYRQTLGQGPEFLTYFQNEAQLEKSRLLSDRFSAERPKGSFSTLEIQRTEQGDSAMYLCASSSRQGVGYGYTFGSGTRLTVV.

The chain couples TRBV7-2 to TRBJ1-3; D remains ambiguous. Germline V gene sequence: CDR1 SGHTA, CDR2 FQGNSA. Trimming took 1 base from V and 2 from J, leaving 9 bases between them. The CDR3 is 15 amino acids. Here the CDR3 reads CASSLEEVPGNTIYF. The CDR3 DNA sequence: TGTGCCAGCAGCTTAGAGGAGGTCCCTGGAAACACCATATATTTT.

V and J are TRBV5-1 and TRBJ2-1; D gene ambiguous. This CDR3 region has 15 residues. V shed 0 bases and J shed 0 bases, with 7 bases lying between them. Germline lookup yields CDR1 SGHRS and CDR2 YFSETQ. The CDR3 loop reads CASSLVSSSYNEQFF. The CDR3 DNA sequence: TGCGCCAGCAGCTTGGTATCGAGCTCCTACAATGAGCAGTTCTTC.

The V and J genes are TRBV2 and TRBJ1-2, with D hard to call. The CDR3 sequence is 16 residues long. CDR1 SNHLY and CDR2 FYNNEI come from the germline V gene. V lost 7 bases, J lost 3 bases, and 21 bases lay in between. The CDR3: CASKGEFTITYYGYTF. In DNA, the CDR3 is TGTGCCAGCAAGGGAGAGTTCACCATTACCTACTATGGCTACACCTTC.

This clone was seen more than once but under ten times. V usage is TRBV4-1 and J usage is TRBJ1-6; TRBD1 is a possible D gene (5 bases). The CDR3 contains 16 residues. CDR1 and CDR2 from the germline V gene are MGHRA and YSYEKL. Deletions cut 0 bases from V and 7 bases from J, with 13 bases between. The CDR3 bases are TGCGCCAGCAGCCAAGATCGGCGGGGCTACAATTCACCCCTCCACTTT. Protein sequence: CASSQDRRGYNSPLHF.